These 23 T cell receptor beta chains originate from one sample sequenced in a study of shared clonotypes between healthy human individuals. Generated by immunoSEQ multiplex PCR, the TCRdb table keeps only in-frame clones and is missing some. The table includes over a million clones, roughly 95% detected once. The specimen sequenced was naive CD4+ T cells sorted from blood. Subset defined: CD45RA+ positively selected. These receptor sequences come from a man aged 30 to 39 in good health.

The chain carries TRBV6-5 and TRBJ2-2; possibly TRBD2 for D (5 bases). CDR3 length: 15 amino acids. Deletions cut 5 bases from V and 1 base from J, with 11 bases between. Germline V gene data show CDR1 as MNHEY and CDR2 as SVGAGI. The chain's CDR3 is CASSPRAGNTGELFF. In DNA form, the CDR3 reads TGTGCCAGCAGTCCGCGGGCAGGGAACACCGGGGAGCTGTTTTTT.

The genes are TRBV4-3 and TRBJ2-1; a weak D match, TRBD2 (7 bases). The CDR3 totals 15 residues. The germline V and J ends were trimmed by 5 bases and 9 bases, with 20 bases remaining between them. Germline CDR1 and CDR2: LGHNA and YSLEER. The CDR3, as DNA: TGCGCCAGCAGCAATAGTGGGTGGGGGGGCTTTGAGCAGTTCTTC. It specifies CASSNSGWGGFEQFF.

The chain employs TRBV2 and TRBJ2-5; D is perhaps TRBD1 or TRBD2 (6 bases each). Trimming stripped 3 bases from V and 3 bases from J, with 17 bases between. The CDR3 covers 16 residues. Germline lookup yields CDR1 SNHLY and CDR2 FYNNEI. The CDR3 bases are TGTGCCAGCAGTGACTCTCGGGGGCCCGCCAAAGAGACCCAGTACTTC. This translates into CASSDSRGPAKETQYF. The variable domain in full, completed from reference TRBV2 and TRBJ2-5, reads EPEVTQTPSHQVTQMGQEVILRCVPISNHLYFYWYRQILGQKVEFLVSFYNNEISEKSEIFDDQFSVERPDGSNFTLKIRSTKLEDSAMYFCASSDSRGPAKETQYFGPGTRLLVL.

The chain combines TRBV5-1 with TRBJ2-6; D tentatively reads TRBD1 or TRBD2 (5 bases each). Per germline, CDR1 SGHRS and CDR2 YFSETQ. V was clipped by 4 bases and J by 4 bases, with 9 bases between them. CDR3 length: 14 amino acids. The CDR3 region is CASSTRGGANVLTF. The CDR3 DNA sequence: TGCGCCAGCAGCACACGGGGCGGGGCCAACGTCCTGACTTTC.

The rearrangement joins TRBV10-3 to TRBJ2-5; 14 nucleotides line up with TRBD2. Germline CDR1 is ENHRY and CDR2 is SYGVKD. The CDR3 is 13 amino acids. Trimming cost V 10 bases and J 4 bases; bases outside gene matches: 2. CDR3 in DNA: TGTGCCAGTGGACTAGCGGGAGGAGAGACCCAGTACTTC. This encodes CASGLAGGETQYF.

This chain uses TRBV5-5 with TRBJ2-5, with D perhaps matching TRBD1 or TRBD2 (5 bases each). The germline V gene has CDR1 SGHKS and CDR2 YYEKEE (reference sequence). The CDR3 is 14 amino acids. V lost 4 bases, J lost 8 bases, and 18 bases lay in between. The CDR3 sequence: CASSDLSGTGTQYF. DNA for the CDR3: TGTGCCAGCAGCGACCTGTCGGGGACCGGAACCCAGTACTTC.

The chain carries TRBV10-3 and TRBJ2-1; perhaps D is TRBD1 or TRBD2 (5 bases each). Trimming took off 6 bases at V and 7 bases at J, with 16 bases between the two ends. The germline CDR1 and CDR2 sequences are ENHRY and SYGVKD. The CDR3 totals 14 residues. In DNA, the CDR3 is TGTGCCATCAGGCCCCCGGGGCTACCTAATGAGCAGTTCTTC. Translation: CAIRPPGLPNEQFF.

The chain recombines TRBV28 with TRBJ1-2, with D possibly being TRBD1 (5 bases). The CDR3 length is 14 residues. Germline-derived CDR1 and CDR2 are MDHEN and SYDVKM. V was shortened by 3 bases and J by 3 bases, with 11 bases between the two germline ends. CDR3 DNA sequence: TGTGCCAGCAGTTTCCTCCCAGGGCACTATGGCTACACCTTC. Protein: CASSFLPGHYGYTF.

The rearrangement joins TRBV29-1 to TRBJ2-3; TRBD1 agrees at 8 bases. V shed 3 bases and J 4 bases; nucleotides not matched to a gene: 12. The CDR3 runs 16 residues. CDR1 and CDR2 from the germline V gene are SQVTM and ANQGSEA. The CDR3 loop reads CSVEDRVNLRADTQYF. Written as DNA, the CDR3 is TGCAGCGTTGAGGACAGGGTTAATTTGAGGGCAGATACGCAGTATTTT.

The chain couples TRBV2 to TRBJ1-1; D not resolved. The CDR3 loop spans 14 amino acids. Looked up from germline, CDR1 is SNHLY and CDR2 is FYNNEI. V was shortened by 9 bases and J by 4 bases, with 18 bases between the two germline ends. The CDR3 reads CASSIETAGTEAFF. The CDR3 DNA is TGTGCCAGTAGTATAGAGACCGCTGGCACTGAAGCTTTCTTT. Drawing the rest from reference TRBV2 and TRBJ1-1, the complete variable domain is EPEVTQTPSHQVTQMGQEVILRCVPISNHLYFYWYRQILGQKVEFLVSFYNNEISEKSEIFDDQFSVERPDGSNFTLKIRSTKLEDSAMYFCASSIETAGTEAFFGQGTRLTVV.

The chain carries TRBV9 and TRBJ1-4, with TRBD1 as a possible D gene (6 bases). Trimming left V 4 bases short and J 3 bases short, with 13 bases between. The CDR3 sequence is 15 residues long. CDR1 is SGDLS and CDR2 is YYNGEE in the germline V gene. The CDR3 is CASSPSGGPNEKLFF. CDR3 nucleotide sequence: TGTGCCAGCAGCCCTAGCGGGGGGCCTAATGAAAAACTGTTTTTT.

The chain carries TRBV7-9 and TRBJ2-7, with TRBD1 identical over 7 bases. The CDR3 runs 15 residues. Looked up from germline, CDR1 is SEHNR and CDR2 is FQNEAQ (reference sequence). V was pared by 1 base and J by 9 bases, with 12 bases of the junction left unmatched. CDR3 protein: CASSLGGGQLAVQYF. As DNA, the CDR3 is TGTGCCAGCAGCTTAGGAGGGGGACAGCTAGCTGTGCAGTACTTC.

The chain recombines TRBV4-3 with TRBJ2-3; the match to TRBD2 covers 7 bases. This CDR3 is built from 17 residues. Germline CDR1 is LGHNA and CDR2 is YSLEER. With V trimmed by 1 base and J by 6 bases, 13 bases remained unmatched. In DNA, the CDR3 is TGCGCCAGCAGCCAAGTACTGGGCGGGAGTCGAGGTGATACGCAGTATTTT. Translation gives CASSQVLGGSRGDTQYF.

CDR3 sequence (DNA): TGTGCCAGTAGTATAGTTGAGGGACAGCCGAACACCGGGGAGCTGTTTTTT. Its translation is CASSIVEGQPNTGELFF. The chain recombines TRBV19 with TRBJ2-2; 7 nucleotides line up with TRBD1. This CDR3 spans 17 amino acids. V shed 1 base, J shed 0 bases, and the junction held 5 bases outside the gene matches. In germline, CDR1 is LNHDA, CDR2 SQIVND (reference sequence).

The chain combines TRBV5-8 with TRBJ2-3, with D possibly matching TRBD2 (5 bases). Trimming took off 1 base at V and 2 bases at J, with 11 bases between the two ends. The CDR3 consists of 15 residues. Germline V CDR1 and CDR2: SGHTS, YDEGEE. The CDR3 bases are TGTGCCAGCAGCTTGAAGAGGGCACACACAGATACGCAGTATTTT. Translating it yields CASSLKRAHTDTQYF.

Worth noting for this clone: Other nucleotide sequences in the sample specify the same CDR3. In DNA, the CDR3 is TGTGCCAGCTCCCCCGGACAGGGGGCCTACGAGCAGTACTTC. The encoded protein is CASSPGQGAYEQYF. This chain links TRBV18 with TRBJ2-7; 10 positions match TRBD1. Germline values: CDR1 KGHSH, CDR2 LQKENI. V lost 6 bases and J lost 2; bases outside the gene matches: 4. The CDR3 extends over 14 amino acids.

J is TRBJ2-1 and V is TRBV5-1; D remains ambiguous. The CDR3 is 14 residues long. Germline CDR1 reads SGHRS; CDR2 reads YFSETQ. Trimming cost V 3 bases and J 5 bases, with 12 bases left between them. This chain's CDR3 is CASSSVTNNNEQFF. The DNA for the CDR3 is TGCGCCAGCAGCTCAGTTACTAATAACAATGAGCAGTTCTTC.

V and J are TRBV11-1 and TRBJ1-1, with D tentatively TRBD1 (6 bases). CDR1 SGHAT and CDR2 FQDESV come from the germline V gene (reference sequence). The length of the CDR3 is 16 residues. Trimming took off 5 bases at V and 5 bases at J, with 21 bases between the two ends. The CDR3 DNA reads as TGTGCCAGCAGCCCTCCCTTGGGGCAGGGGAGGACTGAAGCTTTCTTT. It specifies CASSPPLGQGRTEAFF. Looking up the rest from reference TRBV11-1 and TRBJ1-1 gives the full variable domain: EAEVAQSPRYKITEKSQAVAFWCDPISGHATLYWYRQILGQGPELLVQFQDESVVDDSQLPKDRFSAERLKGVDSTLKIQPAELGDSAMYLCASSPPLGQGRTEAFFGQGTRLTVV.

The V call is TRBV5-1, the J call TRBJ2-2, with 10 bases aligning to TRBD1. The CDR3 contains 17 residues. V was clipped by 3 bases and J by 4 bases; unmatched bases: 9. The germline gives CDR1 SGHRS, CDR2 YFSETQ. The CDR3 spells CASSSNTGQGSTGELFF. The CDR3 DNA sequence: TGCGCCAGCAGCTCAAACACGGGACAGGGGAGCACCGGGGAGCTGTTTTTT.

The V and J genes are TRBV7-8 and TRBJ1-1, with D unclear. From germline, CDR1 is SGHVS and CDR2 FQNEAQ. Trimming pared 0 bases from V and 2 bases from J, leaving 10 bases between. The CDR3 is made up of 15 amino acids. CDR3 sequence: CASSLAGGGNTEAFF. The CDR3 DNA reads TGTGCCAGCAGCTTAGCGGGAGGAGGAAACACTGAAGCTTTCTTT. Complete variable domain (other parts from reference TRBV7-8 and TRBJ1-1): GAGVSQSPRYKVAKRGQDVALRCDPISGHVSLFWYQQALGQGPEFLTYFQNEAQLDKSGLPSDRFFAERPEGSVSTLKIQRTQQEDSAVYLCASSLAGGGNTEAFFGQGTRLTVV.

This clone was recorded once. The chain is built from TRBV11-3 and TRBJ2-1; the match to TRBD2 covers 13 bases. V shed 2 bases, J shed 7 bases, and the junction held 5 bases outside the gene matches. This CDR3 has 16 residues. Per germline, CDR1 SGHNT and CDR2 YENEEA. CDR3 amino acids: CASSLTPGLAGNEQFF. In DNA form, the CDR3 reads TGTGCCAGCAGCTTAACCCCGGGACTAGCGGGAAATGAGCAGTTCTTC.

The chain has TRBV5-4 and TRBJ2-1; 14 nucleotides line up with TRBD2. Germline lookup yields CDR1 SGHNT and CDR2 YYREEE (reference sequence). The CDR3 is made up of 16 amino acids. The J segment lost 7 bases and the V segment lost 0 bases, leaving 3 bases of the junction unmatched. The CDR3 loop reads CASSLGGLAGENEQFF. Written as DNA, the CDR3 is TGTGCCAGCAGCTTGGGGGGACTAGCGGGAGAAAATGAGCAGTTCTTC.

The chain links TRBV7-9 to TRBJ2-5; D is unclear. CDR1 is SEHNR and CDR2 is FQNEAQ in the germline V gene (reference sequence). The CDR3 has 15 amino acids. V lost 0 bases and J lost 4, with 12 bases in between. The CDR3 reads CASSLAVRNIETQYF. DNA for the CDR3: TGTGCCAGCAGCTTAGCGGTCAGAAACATAGAGACCCAGTACTTC.